What follows is one T cell receptor (beta chain) and its context. The germline V gene has CDR1 SNHLY and CDR2 FYNNEI. The CDR3 covers 16 residues. With V trimmed by 8 bases and J by 5 bases, 14 bases remained unmatched. This record comes from a study of blood T cell repertoires in COVID-19. TCRdb keeps only in-frame clones here, not all; method: immunoSEQ multiplex PCR. Of 250,000 to 400,000 clones listed, more than 70% are singletons. V usage is TRBV2 and J usage is TRBJ2-3, with 9 bases fitting TRBD1. The sample consisted of peripheral blood. This receptor was identified in a woman in her thirties with COVID-19, enrolled during active disease. The CDR3 DNA reads as TGTGCCAGCCTTTTTCCAACAGGGGGCAAGGGAGATACGCAGTATTTT. Protein sequence: CASLFPTGGKGDTQYF.